Listed below are T cell receptor beta chains from one sample, sequenced in a study of cytomegalovirus exposure and HLA in healthy donors. TCRdb keeps only in-frame clones here, not all; method: immunoSEQ multiplex PCR. Counted here are some 180,000 clones, about four fifths occurring once; the ten biggest clones make up roughly 15%. Sequencing was carried out using PBMCs. These receptors came from a woman in her 30s in good health and CMV-seropositive. CDR3s include the opening cysteine and the closing phenylalanine or tryptophan. D genes are given only for firm matches. Size values are once, few and many counts, or a class for expanded clones, and some rows have none.

CDR3nt: TGTGCCAGCAGCGTAGTAGGGGATGGCTACACCTTC
CDR3aa: CASSVVGDGYTF
v_gene: TRBV9
abundance: -
d_gene: -
j_gene: TRBJ1-2

CDR3nt: TGTGCCAGCAACGGGTATAGCAATCAGCCCCAGCATTTT
CDR3aa: CASNGYSNQPQHF
v_gene: TRBV19
abundance: few
d_gene: -
j_gene: TRBJ1-5

CDR3nt: TGTGCCAGCAGCTTAGTGGAGATGAACACTGAAGCTTTCTTT
CDR3aa: CASSLVEMNTEAFF
v_gene: TRBV5-4
abundance: -
d_gene: -
j_gene: TRBJ1-1

CDR3nt: TGCGCCAGCAGCTCCGCAGGGTCCTCTGGGGCCAACGTCCTGACTTTC
CDR3aa: CASSSAGSSGANVLTF
v_gene: TRBV5-1
abundance: -
d_gene: -
j_gene: TRBJ2-6

CDR3nt: TGTGCCAGCATGTCTAGGGGACAGGGGGGACTCTATGGCTACACCTTC
CDR3aa: CASMSRGQGGLYGYTF
v_gene: TRBV6-6
abundance: once
d_gene: TRBD1
j_gene: TRBJ1-2

CDR3nt: TGTGCCAGCAGCTTAAGTCCGGGGTCCGACTACGAGCAGTACTTC
CDR3aa: CASSLSPGSDYEQYF
v_gene: TRBV7-6
abundance: -
d_gene: -
j_gene: TRBJ2-7

CDR3nt: TGTGCCACCAGCAGGAAAGGACAGGGGTCGGTCGGGGAGCTGTTTTTT
CDR3aa: CATSRKGQGSVGELFF
v_gene: TRBV15
abundance: -
d_gene: TRBD1
j_gene: TRBJ2-2

CDR3nt: TGTGCCAGCAGCGTAGAGACAGTTCCCTCTGACACTGAAGCTTTCTTT
CDR3aa: CASSVETVPSDTEAFF
v_gene: TRBV9
abundance: -
d_gene: -
j_gene: TRBJ1-1

CDR3nt: TGTGCCAGCAGCTCGGACAGGTCCTTCTCCTACAATGAGCAGTTCTTC
CDR3aa: CASSSDRSFSYNEQFF
v_gene: TRBV5-4
abundance: few
d_gene: TRBD1
j_gene: TRBJ2-1

CDR3nt: TGTGCCAGCGGTTTGACGGGGGTATTGGATCAGCCCCAGCATTTT
CDR3aa: CASGLTGVLDQPQHF
v_gene: TRBV2
abundance: -
d_gene: -
j_gene: TRBJ1-5

CDR3nt: TGTGCCAGCAGCTTGTCAGTCCCAAATTCACCCCTCCACTTT
CDR3aa: CASSLSVPNSPLHF
v_gene: TRBV7-3
abundance: -
d_gene: -
j_gene: TRBJ1-6

CDR3nt: TGTGCCAGCAGCGCGTCCTTGACAGGGCCTAATGAAAAACTGTTTTTT
CDR3aa: CASSASLTGPNEKLFF
v_gene: TRBV5-4
abundance: once
d_gene: TRBD1
j_gene: TRBJ1-4

CDR3nt: TGTGCCAGCAGCGGACCGACAACTAGCTCCTACAATGAGCAGTTCTTC
CDR3aa: CASSGPTTSSYNEQFF
v_gene: TRBV9
abundance: -
d_gene: -
j_gene: TRBJ2-1